The entry below describes one T cell receptor (beta chain). What it binds is unknown. This sample is part of a study of Tregs in tolerant kidney transplant recipients. Sequenced by immunoSEQ multiplex PCR; TCRdb stores in-frame clones only, minus some. The table records under 300,000 clones, about 86% of them present only once. CD4+CD25+CD127- Tregs, CD4+CD25- non-Tregs, CD4 and CD8 cells were sorted. General study points: Biological reproducibility was not directly addressed in this study. Expanding Tregs on activated donor B cells appeared to best identify donor-specific TCRbeta clones. The small number of patients limits these findings pending further validation.

There are 14 residues in the CDR3. The V gene lost 5 bases and the J gene lost 2 bases, with 13 bases spanning the gap. Germline values: CDR1 MNHNS, CDR2 SASEGT. The sequenced material came from CD4+ T cells from blood. This sequence joins TRBV6-1 and TRBJ2-7, with a possible D match to TRBD2 (5 bases). This TCR was sampled from a human donor in good health. This CDR3 reads CASSYGSSPYEQYF. The CDR3 region has the DNA TGTGCCAGCAGTTATGGGAGTAGCCCCTACGAGCAGTACTTC.